A single T cell receptor (beta chain) is shown here with its context. One end of the junction is discordant with germline, which a read error may explain. These data belong to a study of tumor-infiltrating lymphocytes in primary liver carcinoma. The template, around 520 ng total RNA, yielded TCR beta cDNA made with a constant-region primer. Slightly modified ARM-PCR, run as three nested multiplex PCR rounds, produced the TCR beta libraries. In the first two PCR rounds, TRBV1-TRBV30 forward primers were paired with a C-beta reverse primer, and each round lasted roughly 9 cycles. TCRdb redid the calling of the multiplex PCR reads with MiXCR, one entry per CDR3 protein. This table has about 20,000 distinct CDR3 sequences, around three quarters appearing once. Between roughly 20 and 31 mg of unsorted bulk tissue served as the source from which RNA and DNA were co-extracted. For each tumor, five separate regions were sampled.

Per germline, CDR1 MDHEN and CDR2 SYDVKM. The CDR3 runs to 17 residues. The rearrangement links TRBV28 to TRBJ2-1; D could derive from TRBD1 or TRBD2 (5 bases each). The specimen sequenced was liver tumor tissue from sampling region 4. Stated subset: tumor region T4, right-lateral pole. This clonotype was obtained from a woman in her thirties with primary liver carcinoma and hepatitis B virus infection. The DNA for the CDR3 is TGTGCCAGCAGTCCACCGTTGGGGACCAGTTCCTACAATGAACAGTTCTTC. Protein sequence: CASSPPLGTSSYNEQFF.